These 5 T cell receptor beta chains came from one sample sequenced in a study of T cells in Graves' hyperthyroidism and ophthalmopathy (dated by TCRdb to 2018 to 2020). The method behind the library was multiplex PCR. Reads for this sample came from an Illumina HiSeq 2000. Amplification of TCR beta CDR3 regions was carried out from RNA transcripts. For the first round of RT-PCR on the TCR CDR3, the HTBI primer set was used together with the Qiagen OneStep RT-PCR kit. The raw public reads went through TCRdb reprocessing: fastp at Q25, MiXCR clone calling, in-frame beta chains kept. Each entry is one CDR3 protein sequence, shown with its most common DNA and genes. The sample profile shows 400,000 to 550,000 distinct CDR3 sequences; around 22% of them were found once. 11% of the sample is in the top ten clones. Source material: blood. Receptor source: a woman aged 25 to 39 with Graves' ophthalmopathy.

On this clonotype itself: One end of the junction is discordant with germline, which a read error may explain. The chain carries TRBV6-5 and TRBJ1-1; D may be TRBD1 (6 bases). Germline V gene lookup returns CDR1 MNHEY and CDR2 SVGAGI. The CDR3 is made up of 13 amino acids. The CDR3, as DNA: TGTGCCAGCAGTTACTTGGGACACACTGATGCTTTCTTT. As protein: CASSYLGHTDAFF.

In this sample, this clonotype turned up many times. This chain connects TRBV6-1 to TRBJ2-7, with 7 bases that match TRBD2. V trimming: 7 bases; J trimming: 3 bases; junction bases outside the gene matches: 15. CDR1 is MNHNS and CDR2 is SASEGT in the germline V gene. This CDR3 has 16 residues. This chain's CDR3 is CASIRNPTSEFYEQYF. Here the CDR3 DNA reads TGTGCCAGCATTCGAAATCCTACTAGCGAGTTCTACGAGCAGTACTTC.

A few counts support this clonotype. V gene TRBV7-2 combines with J gene TRBJ2-3; possibly TRBD2 for D (5 bases). Trimming left V 3 bases short and J 4 bases short, with 8 bases between. This CDR3 comprises 13 residues. The V gene's germline CDR1 is SGHTA and CDR2 FQGNSA. The CDR3 nucleotides read TGTGCCAGCAGCTTTAGACTATCAGATACGCAGTATTTT. This translates into CASSFRLSDTQYF.

This clonotype was observed a few times. A much larger clonotype is one base distant, so this may be a read error. The CDR3 is CVSSPPGRDSSGNTIYF. The CDR3 region has the DNA TGTGTCAGCAGCCCACCGGGACGGGACAGCTCTGGAAACACCATATATTTT. V and J are TRBV11-2 and TRBJ1-3; 7 positions agree with TRBD1. Germline lookup yields CDR1 SGHAT and CDR2 FQNNGV. The CDR3 is 17 amino acids. The complete variable domain, with remaining parts taken from reference TRBV11-2 and TRBJ1-3, reads EAGVAQSPRYKIIEKRQSVAFWCNPISGHATLYWYQQILGQGPKLLIQFQNNGVVDDSQLPKDRFSAERLKGVDSTLKIQPAKLEDSAVYLCVSSPPGRDSSGNTIYFGEGSWLTVV.

Comment on this clonotype: Compared with germline, one end of the junction differs, possibly owing to a read error. This rearrangement joins TRBV20-1 to TRBJ1-1; D is possibly TRBD1 (6 bases). The V gene's germline CDR1 is DFQATT and CDR2 SNEGSKA (reference sequence). The CDR3 loop spans 12 amino acids. This CDR3 reads CSARSGQMKEVF. The CDR3 DNA reads TGCAGTGCTAGATCAGGACAGATGAAAGAGGTCTTT.